This T cell receptor beta chain emerged from a study of T cell repertoires in cytomegalovirus infection. In TCRdb, the reads were re-called with MiXCR into one record per CDR3 protein. The data contain about 500,000 distinct CDR3 sequences, roughly a third of them seen just once; the ten biggest clones take up 15% to 20%. There are 15 residues in the CDR3. From germline, CDR1 is SGHNT and CDR2 YYREEE (reference sequence). V lost 0 bases and J 3 bases, leaving 12 bases between the germline ends. This clonotype was detected ten times or more. Its target is unknown. The material sequenced was cultured PBMCs, taken from culture after CMV antigen stimulation. The chain uses TRBV5-4 and TRBJ1-1; D is perhaps TRBD1 (5 bases). The receptor comes from a human donor in good health (CMV status not recorded). Some clones in this sample may be carry-over from other donors' samples. The CDR3 DNA follows: TGTGCCAGCAGCTTGGCAGGGAGGGACGACACTGAAGCTTTCTTT. Its translation is CASSLAGRDDTEAFF. The whole variable domain, remainder taken from reference TRBV5-4 and TRBJ1-1, is ETGVTQSPTHLIKTRGQQVTLRCSSQSGHNTVSWYQQALGQGPQFIFQYYREEENGRGNFPPRFSGLQFPNYSSELNVNALELDDSALYLCASSLAGRDDTEAFFGQGTRLTVV.